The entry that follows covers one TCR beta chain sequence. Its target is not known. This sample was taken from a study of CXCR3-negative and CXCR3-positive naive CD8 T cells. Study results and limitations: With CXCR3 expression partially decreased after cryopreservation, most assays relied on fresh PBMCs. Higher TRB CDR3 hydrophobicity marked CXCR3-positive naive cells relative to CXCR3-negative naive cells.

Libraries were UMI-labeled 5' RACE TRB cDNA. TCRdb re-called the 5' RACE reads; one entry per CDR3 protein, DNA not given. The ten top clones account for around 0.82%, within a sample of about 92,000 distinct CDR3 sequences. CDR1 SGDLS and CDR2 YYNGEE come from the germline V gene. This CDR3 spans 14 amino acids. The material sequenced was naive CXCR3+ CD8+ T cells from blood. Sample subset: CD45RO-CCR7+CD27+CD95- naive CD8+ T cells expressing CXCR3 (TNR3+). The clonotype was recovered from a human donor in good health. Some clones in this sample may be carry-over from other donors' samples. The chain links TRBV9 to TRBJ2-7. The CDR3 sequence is CASSARWGSYEQYF. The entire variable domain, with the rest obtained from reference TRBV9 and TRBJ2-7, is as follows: DSGVTQTPKHLITATGQRVTLRCSPRSGDLSVYWYQQSLDQGLQFLIQYYNGEERAKGNILERFSAQQFPDLHSELNLSSLELGDSALYFCASSARWGSYEQYFGPGTRLTVT.